This TCR beta chain came from a study of PD-1 blockade in classical Hodgkin lymphoma (dated by TCRdb to 2020 to 2021). Looking at the study overall: Nivolumab dosing was 3 mg/kg intravenously every 2 weeks, continuing until either disease progression or unacceptable toxicity. The study used CyTOF and TCR beta sequencing to define a peripheral blood immune signature of response to PD-1 blockade in classical Hodgkin lymphoma.

Genomic DNA was extracted with the Qiagen DNeasy kit from unsorted PBMCs and from negatively selected CD4+ and CD8+ fractions. Using primers that anneal to V and J segments, immunoSEQ multiplex PCR amplified the TCR beta CDR3 regions. Amplification bias was minimized using a synthetic immune receptor repertoire, and residual bias was removed computationally after sequencing. On the authors' methods: Custom Python scripts were used to quantify repertoire diversity as the Shannon entropy index. The unsorted, CD4+ and CD8+ repertoires were each analyzed separately, with the exception of combined analyses, where CD4+ and CD8+ sequences were merged in silico. A clone was considered expanded if an increase in frequency of at least 2-fold after treatment relative to C1D1 was found, and a pseudocount of 0.5 was applied to clones undetected at baseline. Singleton clones were defined as clones with 0 or 1 copy at C1D1, and non-singleton clones were defined as clones with 2 or more copies. By matching protein sequences in sorted samples from the same patient, clones expanded in unsorted samples were annotated as CD4+, CD8+ or unknown. Wilcoxon tests on paired samples were used to test diversity changes from C1D1 to C4D1. Sourced from immuneACCESS, this table was stored by TCRdb with only in-frame sequences that have V and J called. A share of the clones is absent; for the studies checked, an unresolved V gene accounts for under half, and the remainder has no known explanation. D and trimming were read from the DNA, whereas the V and J calls and clone size are those reported in that table. The sample table shows about 58,000 clones, and approximately 89% are seen once. The ten largest account for less than 11% of the sample.

CDR1 is given as LGHNA and CDR2 as YNFKEQ, both from the germline V gene. Clipping removes 0 bases from V and 3 bases from J, with 12 as the unmatched junction base count. Reading from cysteine to phenylalanine, the CDR3 counts 19 amino acids. The only DNA kept is the CDR3, 57 bases in frame from the first base. A note on this clone: It has no known antigen specificity. The sample holds no much larger clone one base away, and base qualities are not on file.

General findings and caveats noted by the study authors: Baseline TCR diversity was reported to be lower in newly diagnosed patients than in healthy donors and to be lower still in relapsed/refractory patients. Trial patients with a complete response had baseline diversity similar to that of newly diagnosed patients, while partial responders and progressors had significantly lower diversity. By C4D1, a significant rise was seen in CD4+ TCR diversity but not in CD8+ TCR diversity (p=0.0027 vs p=0.16), and the rise was most apparent among complete responders (p=0.02). The study was restricted to a single clinical trial cohort, and the causes of repertoire differences, possibly disease activity or prior therapy, were left undefined. Patients starting nivolumab less than 1 year after ASCT had lower diversity and were excluded from later analyses to avoid confounding by immune reconstitution.

The time point label, read with the paper, signifies: cycle 2 day 1 (C2D1) of nivolumab. Every trial patient had relapsed after autologous stem cell transplantation, and cohorts A, B and C differed in prior brentuximab vedotin exposure. The trial cohort included 55 to 65 patients with relapsed/refractory classical Hodgkin lymphoma, and each patient had a best overall response of complete response, partial response or progressive disease. In the multi-cohort phase II CheckMate 205 trial, trial patients received single-agent nivolumab. An independent review committee assessed best overall response by applying the 2007 International Working Group response criteria. Trial PBMCs were obtained immediately prior to nivolumab initiation (C1D1) and on therapy at cycle 2 day 1 and cycle 4 day 1. Peripheral blood was collected in 8 mL Vacutainer Cell Preparation Tubes, from which PBMCs were isolated by centrifugation and then cryopreserved.

This TCR was recovered from a human donor with classical Hodgkin lymphoma. Recombination joined TRBV4-2 with TRBJ2-5; 11 bases in the junction line up with TRBD2. The sample here was peripheral blood mononuclear cells (PBMCs), taken before the second cycle of nivolumab. The bases are TGTGCCAGCAGCCAAGAGGGGCTAGCGGGAGGTGAGAAAAAAGAGACCCAGTACTTC. It specifies CASSQEGLAGGEKKETQYF.